The 17 T cell receptor beta chains below were found in one sample sequenced in a study of cytomegalovirus exposure and HLA in healthy donors. This PCR relied on a set of 60 Vbeta primers and 13 Jbeta primers. Sequencing used immunoSEQ multiplex PCR; TCRdb keeps in-frame clones, though not all of them. The table lists 100,000 or so clones, over 60% of them singletons. Sequencing was carried out using PBMCs. These receptors were taken from a woman in her thirties or forties in good health and CMV-seropositive.

This clone was found a few times. V usage is TRBV18 and J usage is TRBJ1-2; D may be TRBD1 (5 bases). V was pared by 3 bases and J by 1 base, with 9 bases between. This CDR3 region has 14 residues. Germline V lookup: CDR1 KGHSH, CDR2 LQKENI. The CDR3 DNA reads TGTGCCAGCTCACCGGAGGGGAATAACTATGGCTACACCTTC. Protein: CASSPEGNNYGYTF.

The V call is TRBV4-1, the J call TRBJ1-2, with 9 bases aligning to TRBD1. V gave up 2 bases and J gave up 7 bases; unmatched junction bases: 8. CDR1 and CDR2 (germline): MGHRA, YSYEKL. The CDR3 extends over 15 amino acids. CDR3: CASSQIGQGKVGYTF. The CDR3 DNA follows: TGCGCCAGCAGCCAAATAGGACAGGGGAAAGTTGGCTACACCTTC.

The V and J genes are TRBV7-8 and TRBJ2-7; D is undetermined. The V gene's germline CDR1 is SGHVS and CDR2 FQNEAQ. V dropped 2 bases and J dropped 4 bases, with 12 bases sitting between them. The length of the CDR3 is 14 residues. The DNA for the CDR3 is TGTGCCAGCAGCTTAAATAGTCCGATGTACGAGCAGTACTTC. It codes for CASSLNSPMYEQYF.

V usage is TRBV7-3 and J usage is TRBJ2-7; 8 nucleotides match TRBD1. The CDR3 loop spans 12 amino acids. CDR1 and CDR2 from the germline V gene are SGHTA and FQGTGA. After removal of 5 bases from V and 12 bases from J, the junction contained 9 bases not matched to a gene. Here the CDR3 DNA reads TGTGCCAGCAGCCCTACCAGGGGGCTCCTGTACTTC. Translated: CASSPTRGLLYF.

This rearrangement joins TRBV15 to TRBJ2-1, with 8 positions matching TRBD2. V shed 5 bases, J shed 4 bases, and the junction held 13 bases outside the gene matches. The CDR3 runs 17 residues. CDR1 is LNHNV, CDR2 YYDKDF, per germline (reference sequence). CDR3 residues: CATSYHVGLGEYNEQFF. DNA for the CDR3: TGTGCCACCAGCTACCATGTGGGACTAGGAGAATACAATGAGCAGTTCTTC.

This rearrangement joins TRBV7-6 to TRBJ2-1; D possibly corresponds to TRBD1 (5 bases). Germline V lookup: CDR1 SGHVS, CDR2 FNYEAQ. Deletions cut 0 bases from V and 0 bases from J, with 15 bases between. The CDR3 runs 18 residues. The CDR3, as DNA: TGTGCCAGCAGCTTAGCCAGGGTTGGAATTAGCTCCTACAATGAGCAGTTCTTC. Translating it yields CASSLARVGISSYNEQFF.

The chain combines TRBV7-3 with TRBJ2-7; 8 positions match TRBD2. The CDR3 loop spans 18 amino acids. V trimming: 2 bases; J trimming: 0 bases; junction bases outside the gene matches: 12. In germline, CDR1 is SGHTA, CDR2 FQGTGA. CDR3 region: CASSLGISGTSGSYEQYF. CDR3 nucleotide sequence: TGTGCCAGCAGCTTAGGCATTTCGGGTACTAGCGGCTCCTACGAGCAGTACTTC.

The chain links TRBV19 to TRBJ1-1; no reliable D call. CDR1 and CDR2 from the germline V gene are LNHDA and SQIVND (reference sequence). Trimming removed 0 bases from V and 10 bases from J, with 12 bases in between. The CDR3 has 13 residues. CDR3 coding DNA: TGTGCCAGTAGTATAGAAGGAGGAGGGTTAGCTTTCTTT. Its protein product is CASSIEGGGLAFF.

The CDR3 spells CASTTRLAAQETQYF. The CDR3 region has the DNA TGTGCCAGCACCACCCGCCTAGCGGCCCAAGAGACCCAGTACTTC. The chain is built from TRBV6-1 and TRBJ2-5; 7 bases line up with TRBD2. CDR3 size: 15 residues. Germline loops: CDR1 MNHNS, CDR2 SASEGT. The junction had 9 bases not matched to a gene; V was cut back by 7 bases and J by 1 base.

This chain connects TRBV5-8 to TRBJ2-1; 9 positions match TRBD2. The trim removed 0 bases at V and 6 bases at J, leaving 7 bases unmatched. The germline gives CDR1 SGHTS, CDR2 YDEGEE. This CDR3 has 16 amino acids. The CDR3 DNA follows: TGTGCCAGCAGCTTGGTAGCGGGAGTCGTATCCAATGAGCAGTTCTTC. This codes for CASSLVAGVVSNEQFF.

The chain recombines TRBV13 with TRBJ1-1; TRBD1 is a possible D gene (6 bases). The CDR3 totals 15 residues. Germline CDR1 is PRHDT and CDR2 is FYEKMQ (reference sequence). V lost 5 bases and J lost 0, with 13 bases in between. The CDR3 loop reads CASSPRDTVNTEAFF. In DNA, the CDR3 is TGTGCCAGCAGCCCCCGGGACACCGTGAACACTGAAGCTTTCTTT.

In its sample, this clone was seen a few times. In nucleotides, the CDR3 is TGTGCCAGCAGCCGACAGGGGGCGGTGGACACTGAAGCTTTCTTT. Translation: CASSRQGAVDTEAFF. The chain joins TRBV4-2 to TRBJ1-1; 10 bases line up with TRBD1. The CDR3 totals 15 residues. V lost 4 bases to trimming and J lost 3 bases; unmatched junction nucleotides: 5. Germline V gene data show CDR1 as LGHNA and CDR2 as YNFKEQ.

CDR3 loop: CASSRDSGNYGYTF. The CDR3 bases are TGTGCCAGCAGTCGGGACAGCGGTAACTATGGCTACACCTTC. The J gene is TRBJ1-2, the V gene TRBV2; 7 nucleotides match TRBD1. After removal of 5 bases from V and 1 base from J, the junction contained 4 bases not matched to a gene. CDR3 length: 14 amino acids. In germline, CDR1 is SNHLY, CDR2 FYNNEI.

This chain uses TRBV5-6 with TRBJ1-1, with D perhaps matching TRBD1 (6 bases). There are 14 residues in the CDR3. CDR1 is SGHDT and CDR2 is YYEEEE in the germline V gene. V was trimmed by 0 bases and J by 11 bases, leaving 17 bases between them. The CDR3: CASSLGVGQSRAFF. The CDR3 nucleotides are TGTGCCAGCAGCTTGGGGGTCGGACAGTCAAGGGCTTTCTTT.

This chain uses TRBV9 with TRBJ2-1; perhaps TRBD2 as D (7 bases). The germline V gene has CDR1 SGDLS and CDR2 YYNGEE. CDR3 length: 15 residues. V was trimmed by 4 bases and J by 6 bases, leaving 17 bases between them. The CDR3 reads CASSPRGTNSNEQFF. In DNA form, the CDR3 reads TGTGCCAGCAGCCCGAGGGGGACTAATTCCAATGAGCAGTTCTTC.

The chain recombines TRBV10-3 with TRBJ1-2; D is possibly TRBD1 (5 bases). The CDR3 runs to 15 residues. Germline CDR1 ENHRY, CDR2 SYGVKD. Trimming pared 0 bases from V and 0 bases from J, leaving 8 bases between. The CDR3 DNA is TGTGCCATCAGTGAGTCGAGACAGTCTAACTATGGCTACACCTTC. Translation gives CAISESRQSNYGYTF.

J is TRBJ1-1 and V is TRBV28; possibly TRBD1 for D (6 bases). The CDR3 length is 16 residues. The germline V gene has CDR1 MDHEN and CDR2 SYDVKM. The V end lost 8 bases, the J end lost 4 bases, and 23 bases lay between the germline ends. CDR3: CASLTRGSWVLTEAFF. The CDR3 DNA is TGTGCCAGCCTGACCAGGGGTAGTTGGGTACTCACTGAAGCTTTCTTT.